Below, one T cell receptor (beta chain) is given with its context. Germline CDR1 SGHVS, CDR2 FNYEAQ. V was pared by 8 bases and J by 6 bases, with 7 bases of the junction left unmatched. The CDR3 totals 14 residues. The data originate from a study of cytomegalovirus exposure and HLA in healthy donors. About the research overall: Caucasian-associated ancestry cluster membership applied to around 76% of 398 genotyped donors.

In the PCR, 60 Vbeta and 13 Jbeta primers were used. Assay used: immunoSEQ multiplex PCR; TCRdb lists only in-frame clones, some missing. Of more than 85,000 clones detected, approximately 72% appear once; the ten largest clones hold approximately 14%. The chain combines TRBV7-6 with TRBJ2-2; 9 bases align to TRBD2. Input material: PBMCs. This TCR was sampled from a male donor in good health and CMV-seropositive. In DNA, the CDR3 is TGTGCCAGCGGCATTAGCGGGGGCTCCGGGGAGCTGTTTTTT. This encodes CASGISGGSGELFF.